This passage covers 20 T cell receptor beta chains from one sample sequenced in a study of OX40 agonist ivuxolimab in advanced cancers. Some clones are missing from TCRdb's copy, which holds only in-frame ones; the method was immunoSEQ multiplex PCR. Of roughly 28,000 clones listed, 82% are singletons. The sample here was CD4+ or CD8+ T cells sorted from blood, taken in a trial of the OX40 agonist ivuxolimab. The receptors shown here come from an adult with an advanced solid tumor such as melanoma, head and neck, liver or kidney cancer.

This chain links TRBV30 with TRBJ2-7; D may match TRBD1 or TRBD2 (6 bases each). V lost 5 bases to trimming and J lost 3 bases, with 14 bases between them. Germline V gene lookup returns CDR1 GTSNPN and CDR2 SVGIG (reference sequence). The CDR3 runs 13 residues. The CDR3 sequence: CAWSSGGGYEQYF. The CDR3 region has the DNA TGTGCCTGGTCTTCCGGGGGCGGCTACGAGCAGTACTTC.

In this sample, this clone turned up a few times. The V and J genes are TRBV6-1 and TRBJ2-7; D perhaps matches TRBD2 (7 bases). V was clipped by 6 bases and J by 6 bases, with 15 bases between them. The germline V gene encodes CDR1 MNHNS and CDR2 SASEGT. The CDR3 is made up of 13 amino acids. DNA of the CDR3: TGTGCCAGCAGAGGGGGGGCTCACACCGAGCAGTACTTC. It yields the protein CASRGGAHTEQYF.

This clone was counted between two and nine times. The chain couples TRBV27 to TRBJ2-5; the match to TRBD2 covers 7 bases. The V and J ends lost 5 bases and 1 base, in that order; junction bases with no gene match: 10. This CDR3 comprises 16 residues. From germline, CDR1 is MNHEY and CDR2 SMNVEV (reference sequence). The CDR3 nucleotides read TGTGCCAGCAGTCCCACAGGCGGGGGAGTCCAAGAGACCCAGTACTTC. The encoded protein is CASSPTGGGVQETQYF.

V and J are TRBV20-1 and TRBJ2-7, with D uncertain. Germline V gene sequence: CDR1 DFQATT, CDR2 SNEGSKA (reference sequence). Trimming shortened V by 0 bases and J by 4 bases, and 4 bases separated the two germline ends. This CDR3 has 11 residues. The CDR3 is CSARDFYEQYF. DNA for the CDR3: TGCAGTGCTAGAGATTTTTACGAGCAGTACTTC.

CDR3 DNA: TGTGCCAGCAGCTTAGGGGATGGCCGCGGGCGGTTCTTC. Its protein is CASSLGDGRGRFF. The rearrangement uses TRBV7-9 and TRBJ2-1, with a possible D match to TRBD2 (5 bases). The germline V gene has CDR1 SEHNR and CDR2 FQNEAQ (reference sequence). V was clipped by 1 base and J by 15 bases, with 16 bases between them. The CDR3 consists of 13 residues.

This clone was detected once. The V gene is TRBV29-1, the J gene TRBJ2-7; 10 bases fit TRBD2. This CDR3 region has 14 residues. The germline V gene has CDR1 SQVTM and CDR2 ANQGSEA. After removal of 5 bases from V and 4 bases from J, the junction contained 8 bases not matched to a gene. The chain's CDR3 is CSVTLAGNIYEQYF. Here the CDR3 DNA reads TGCAGCGTTACACTAGCGGGAAACATTTACGAGCAGTACTTC.

The chain combines TRBV6-5 with TRBJ1-5; no definite D call. Germline V gene data show CDR1 as MNHEY and CDR2 as SVGAGI. The CDR3 contains 15 residues. V was clipped by 5 bases and J by 0 bases, with 11 bases between them. The CDR3 DNA reads TGTGCCAGCAGTCCCCGACGGTATAGCAATCAGCCCCAGCATTTT. Protein sequence: CASSPRRYSNQPQHF.

The rearrangement joins TRBV28 to TRBJ1-5; a weak D match, TRBD1 (5 bases). CDR3 length: 14 amino acids. From germline, CDR1 is MDHEN and CDR2 SYDVKM. Trimming removed 5 bases at V and 9 bases at J, with 17 bases between. The CDR3 sequence: CASSLGTGDRPQHF. The CDR3 region has the DNA TGTGCCAGCAGTCTAGGGACGGGGGACCGGCCCCAGCATTTT.

The chain couples TRBV5-1 to TRBJ2-3, with a weak D call TRBD2 (6 bases). Germline CDR1 is SGHRS and CDR2 is YFSETQ. V gave up 4 bases and J gave up 2 bases, with 14 bases separating them. The CDR3 extends over 15 amino acids. CDR3 nucleotide sequence: TGCGCCAGCAGCCCGGGGGAAGAAGACACAGATACGCAGTATTTT. Its translation is CASSPGEEDTDTQYF.

This clone was counted a single time. This chain joins TRBV1 and TRBJ2-5. TRBV1 is reported as a pseudogene. The CDR3 is 15 amino acids. The CDR3, as DNA: TGCACCAGCAGCCACAATAAGGGGACGCGAGAGACCCAGTACTTC. Its translation is CTSSHNKGTRETQYF.

The J gene is TRBJ2-7, the V gene TRBV4-1, with 11 bases identical to TRBD2. The CDR3 sequence is 16 residues long. V shed 0 bases and J 7 bases; nucleotides not matched to a gene: 8. Germline CDR1 reads MGHRA; CDR2 reads YSYEKL. CDR3 DNA: TGCGCCAGCAGCCAAGATCTGGAACTAGCGGGAGAGGAGCAGTACTTC. Translation gives CASSQDLELAGEEQYF.

The chain uses TRBV9 and TRBJ1-2, with no clear D. The germline V and J ends were trimmed by 7 bases and 5 bases, with 12 bases remaining between them. The CDR3 spans 12 residues. In germline, CDR1 is SGDLS, CDR2 YYNGEE. The CDR3, as DNA: TGTGCCAGCCGACCGGTAACGTATGGCTACACCTTC. Translated: CASRPVTYGYTF.

Written as DNA, the CDR3 is TGTGCCAGCAGCGTAGGAGGGGGGGGATCCAATGAGCAGTTCTTC. Translation gives CASSVGGGGSNEQFF. J is TRBJ2-1 and V is TRBV9, with D perhaps matching TRBD2 (7 bases). Trimming cost V 0 bases and J 6 bases, with 13 bases left between them. Germline assignment: CDR1 SGDLS and CDR2 YYNGEE. This CDR3 has 15 residues.

V and J are TRBV7-2 and TRBJ2-7, with 11 bases that match TRBD2. The CDR3 consists of 17 residues. The V gene end was trimmed by 1 base and the J gene end by 6 bases; junction bases not matched to a gene: 11. CDR1 is SGHTA and CDR2 is FQGNSA in the germline V gene. CDR3 sequence: CASSLEGTSGLYGEQYF. The DNA for the CDR3 is TGTGCCAGCAGCTTAGAGGGGACTAGCGGCCTGTATGGCGAGCAGTACTTC.

The chain combines TRBV4-1 with TRBJ1-2; D not resolved. The length of the CDR3 is 13 residues. Germline assignment: CDR1 MGHRA and CDR2 YSYEKL. V was trimmed by 0 bases and J by 2 bases, leaving 4 bases between them. CDR3 amino acids: CASSQDRNYGYTF. The CDR3 nucleotides read TGCGCCAGCAGCCAAGACAGGAACTATGGCTACACCTTC.

This clone was recorded a few times. The chain links TRBV4-1 to TRBJ1-5; D is uncertain. V gave up 1 base and J gave up 6 bases, with 7 bases separating them. Germline V gene data show CDR1 as MGHRA and CDR2 as YSYEKL. CDR3 length equals 13 residues. The CDR3, as DNA: TGCGCCAGCAGCCAAGGGTTTACTCAGCCCCAGCATTTT. Amino acid sequence: CASSQGFTQPQHF.

This chain links TRBV9 with TRBJ1-1; 10 nucleotides match TRBD1. V lost 3 bases, J lost 5 bases, and 1 base stayed unmatched. CDR3 length: 13 amino acids. Per germline, CDR1 SGDLS and CDR2 YYNGEE. Written as DNA, the CDR3 is TGTGCCAGCAGCGAGGGACAGGGGACTGAAGCTTTCTTT. Encoded protein: CASSEGQGTEAFF.

This chain joins TRBV27 and TRBJ1-5, with 7 bases lining up with TRBD1. V dropped 2 bases and J dropped 1; count of bases not matched to a gene: 2. This CDR3 contains 15 residues. Per germline, CDR1 MNHEY and CDR2 SMNVEV (reference sequence). The chain's CDR3 is CASSLGTASNQPQHF. CDR3 in DNA: TGTGCCAGCAGTTTAGGGACAGCGAGCAATCAGCCCCAGCATTTT.

The J gene is TRBJ1-1, the V gene TRBV5-1; D is ambiguous. V was shortened by 7 bases and J by 6 bases, with 19 bases between the two germline ends. CDR1 and CDR2 (germline): SGHRS, YFSETQ. The CDR3 runs to 14 residues. The CDR3 DNA reads as TGCGCCAGCTGCCCCGGACGAGGCGGGGCTGAAGCTTTCTTT. The encoded protein is CASCPGRGGAEAFF.

This clone has only one observation. The chain carries TRBV5-6 and TRBJ2-5; a weak D match, TRBD2 (5 bases). This CDR3 contains 13 residues. Germline loops: CDR1 SGHDT, CDR2 YYEEEE. V shed 0 bases and J shed 3 bases, with 6 bases lying between them. CDR3 sequence reads: CASSLVGEETQYF. The CDR3 DNA reads TGTGCCAGCAGCTTGGTCGGGGAAGAGACCCAGTACTTC.